These 21 T cell receptor beta chains were sequenced from one sample in a study of T-cell reconstitution after alpha-beta-depleted transplantation in children listed by TCRdb under 2016. The library was produced with PCR. Sequencing instrument: Illumina HiSeq 2500. To normalize quantification of the TCRbeta repertoire, the TCR libraries were built with molecular barcoding that relied on unique molecular identifiers. In-frame beta chains were kept once TCRdb had trimmed the public reads at Q25 with fastp and called clones with MiXCR. Records with the same CDR3 protein are collapsed into one entry carrying the most frequent genes and DNA. The sample has approximately 400,000 distinct CDR3 sequences on record, 9.5% to 13% of them singletons. The ten top clones hold nearly 5.5% of the sample. This sample comprised PBMCs from the stem cell graft donor, obtained from the stem cell graft. The receptors stem from a human donor who donated a stem cell graft to a child with acute myeloid leukemia.

In its sample, this clonotype was seen a few times. The chain employs TRBV5-1 and TRBJ2-3, with 9 nucleotides matching TRBD1. This CDR3 contains 17 residues. After removal of 2 bases from V and 2 bases from J, the junction contained 9 bases not matched to a gene. The germline V gene has CDR1 SGHRS and CDR2 YFSETQ. The CDR3 DNA sequence: TGCGCCAGCAGCTTATACCGGGGACAGGGATTCACAGATACGCAGTATTTT. Encoded protein: CASSLYRGQGFTDTQYF.

The gene calls are TRBV29-1 and TRBJ2-1; D might be TRBD2 (6 bases). Germline V gene lookup returns CDR1 SQVTM and CDR2 ANQGSEA. Trimming removed 7 bases from V and 0 bases from J, with 16 bases in between. This CDR3 spans 15 amino acids. CDR3 nucleotides: TGCAGCGGGGCCTGGGACTTCCACTCCTACAATGAGCAGTTCTTC. It translates to CSGAWDFHSYNEQFF.

In this sample, this clonotype turned up a few times. The chain has TRBV29-1 and TRBJ2-1, with TRBD2 as a possible D gene (5 bases). V lost 5 bases and J lost 9, with 14 bases in between. This CDR3 is 12 amino acids long. Germline CDR1 and CDR2: SQVTM and ANQGSEA. CDR3 loop: CSVMRGNGEQFF. In nucleotides, the CDR3 is TGCAGCGTTATGAGAGGGAATGGTGAGCAGTTCTTC.

This clonotype was detected only a few times. This sequence joins TRBV19 and TRBJ2-7, with 11 positions matching TRBD2. Germline V gene lookup returns CDR1 LNHDA and CDR2 SQIVND (reference sequence). This CDR3 region has 15 residues. V lost 10 bases, J lost 3 bases, and 11 bases stayed unmatched. The CDR3 sequence: CATSPGTSGDYEQYF. CDR3 bases: TGTGCCACTTCCCCCGGGACTAGCGGAGACTACGAGCAGTACTTC. Filled out from reference TRBV19 and TRBJ2-7, the complete variable domain reads DGGITQSPKYLFRKEGQNVTLSCEQNLNHDAMYWYRQDPGQGLRLIYYSQIVNDFQKGDIAEGYSVSREKKESFPLTVTSAQKNPTAFYLCATSPGTSGDYEQYFGPGTRLTVT.

This clonotype was seen repeatedly, ten times or more. The CDR3 coding sequence is TGTGCCAGCAGCTTAGAATGGGGTCAGCCCCAGCATTTT. Protein: CASSLEWGQPQHF. The chain employs TRBV11-2 and TRBJ1-5; D remains unclear. Trimming removed 0 bases from V and 6 bases from J, with 6 bases in between. The CDR3 runs to 13 residues. Germline lookup yields CDR1 SGHAT and CDR2 FQNNGV.

This clonotype was counted ten times or more. The chain joins TRBV6-1 to TRBJ2-7, with 9 bases identical to TRBD1. Per the germline V gene, CDR1 is MNHNS and CDR2 is SASEGT. V lost 4 bases and J lost 4; bases outside the gene matches: 8. The CDR3 consists of 15 residues. The CDR3 region is CASSVGQGLYYEQYV. CDR3 DNA: TGTGCCAGCAGTGTCGGACAGGGGCTGTATTACGAGCAGTACGTC.

This clonotype occurred many times. The chain uses TRBV29-1 and TRBJ2-5; 12 nucleotides align to TRBD1. The CDR3 spans 14 residues. V lost 6 bases, J lost 4 bases, and 6 bases stayed unmatched. The germline gives CDR1 SQVTM, CDR2 ANQGSEA. CDR3 region: CSVRDRGLGETQYF. The CDR3 DNA is TGCAGCGTCCGGGACAGGGGGCTAGGAGAGACCCAGTACTTC. Full variable domain (missing parts from reference TRBV29-1 and TRBJ2-5): SAVISQKPSRDICQRGTSLTIQCQVDSQVTMMFWYRQQPGQSLTLIATANQGSEATYESGFVIDKFPISRPNLTFSTLTVSNMSPEDSSIYLCSVRDRGLGETQYFGPGTRLLVL.

This clonotype has a handful of counts. The J gene is TRBJ2-7, the V gene TRBV28, with 7 bases fitting TRBD1. This CDR3 comprises 16 residues. The junction had 14 bases not matched to a gene; V was cut back by 7 bases and J by 2 bases. Germline assignment: CDR1 MDHEN and CDR2 SYDVKM. For the CDR3, the DNA is TGTGCCAGCACCGGCCCAGCACCAGGGGGTACCTACGAGCAGTACTTC. It is translated as CASTGPAPGGTYEQYF.

This chain's CDR3 is CSARAFSGPSGSGHEQFF. CDR3 DNA: TGCAGTGCTAGAGCTTTCTCTGGGCCTAGCGGGAGTGGGCATGAGCAGTTCTTC. The gene calls are TRBV20-1 and TRBJ2-1; 10 nucleotides align to TRBD2. Germline CDR1 reads DFQATT; CDR2 reads SNEGSKA (reference sequence). The CDR3 consists of 18 residues. Trimming removed 1 base from V and 8 bases from J; junction bases left unmatched: 17.

This clonotype was detected only a few times. V gene TRBV27 combines with J gene TRBJ1-6; D may be TRBD1 (5 bases). The CDR3 is made up of 15 amino acids. Per the germline V gene, CDR1 is MNHEY and CDR2 is SMNVEV (reference sequence). V was clipped by 3 bases and J by 8 bases, with 14 bases between them. CDR3 in amino acids: CASSLVGTGDSPLHF. Here the CDR3 DNA reads TGTGCCAGCAGTTTGGTCGGGACTGGCGATTCACCCCTCCACTTT.

The rearrangement links TRBV6-2 or TRBV6-3 to TRBJ2-5, with D tentatively TRBD1 (5 bases). Trimming pared 7 bases from V and 1 base from J, leaving 19 bases between. This CDR3 spans 16 amino acids. Germline lookup yields CDR1 MNHEY and CDR2 SVGEGT. This CDR3 is CASTSFMGLPQETQYF. The CDR3 DNA is TGTGCCAGCACCTCATTTATGGGGCTACCCCAAGAGACCCAGTACTTC.

This clonotype has just a few counts. V and J are TRBV9 and TRBJ2-2, with 10 bases matching TRBD2. The CDR3 consists of 18 residues. CDR1 is SGDLS, CDR2 YYNGEE, per germline. V was clipped by 0 bases and J by 1 base; unmatched bases: 6. The DNA of the CDR3 is TGTGCCAGCAGCGTAGCTACTAGCGGGGAATGGAACACCGGGGAGCTGTTTTTT. Protein product: CASSVATSGEWNTGELFF.

The rearrangement uses TRBV12-3 or TRBV12-4 and TRBJ2-5; the match to TRBD2 covers 14 bases. Losses at the gene ends were 10 bases for V and 4 bases for J; bases not matched to a gene: 2. The CDR3 runs 13 residues. The DNA for the CDR3 is TGTGCCACTGGGACTAGCGGGAGAGAGACCCAGTACTTC. Translation: CATGTSGRETQYF.

The chain links TRBV20-1 to TRBJ2-1; the D is unclear. Germline V gene lookup returns CDR1 DFQATT and CDR2 SNEGSKA (reference sequence). V lost 3 bases, J lost 8 bases, and 14 bases lay in between. The CDR3 is 13 amino acids. Here the CDR3 DNA reads TGCAGTGCTAGGGGGTCTCACGGCGATGAGCAGTTCTTC. Protein: CSARGSHGDEQFF.

This clonotype was seen many times. The chain employs TRBV12-3 or TRBV12-4 and TRBJ1-1; 7 bases line up with TRBD1. Trimming cost V 6 bases and J 4 bases; bases outside gene matches: 8. The CDR3 sequence is 14 residues long. CDR3 nucleotide sequence: TGTGCCAGCAGCAAGGGGGCGAGATTCACTGAAGCTTTCTTT. Translated, it gives CASSKGARFTEAFF.

The V gene is TRBV5-1, the J gene TRBJ2-5; a weak D match, TRBD2 (5 bases). V lost 1 base to trimming and J lost 11 bases, with 12 bases between them. The CDR3 has 12 amino acids. Germline values: CDR1 SGHRS, CDR2 YFSETQ. In nucleotides, the CDR3 is TGCGCCAGCAGCTTGTCTCCGGAGGTTCAGTACTTC. Translated: CASSLSPEVQYF.

The chain links TRBV29-1 to TRBJ2-7; D is possibly TRBD2 (6 bases). Germline V gives CDR1 SQVTM, CDR2 ANQGSEA. V was pared by 7 bases and J by 2 bases, with 9 bases between. CDR3 length: 11 amino acids. Here the CDR3 DNA reads TGCAGCGGCGGGACGACCTACGAGCAGTACTTC. This codes for CSGGTTYEQYF.

V gene TRBV6-5 combines with J gene TRBJ1-2; 7 bases agree with TRBD1. After removal of 7 bases from V and 9 bases from J, the junction contained 11 bases not matched to a gene. There are 13 residues in the CDR3. Looked up from germline, CDR1 is MNHEY and CDR2 is SVGAGI. CDR3 bases: TGTGCCAGCATTAGACAGGGAGATACGAGCTACACCTTC. This translates into CASIRQGDTSYTF.

The chain joins TRBV12-3 or TRBV12-4 to TRBJ2-1; 9 nucleotides line up with TRBD1. CDR3 length: 16 residues. The ends lost 6 bases at V and 5 bases at J; junction bases unmatched: 11. The CDR3 loop reads CASRPTGGVVNNEQFF. The CDR3 DNA follows: TGTGCCAGCAGACCGACAGGGGGAGTTGTAAACAATGAGCAGTTCTTC.

Many counts were recorded for this clonotype. The chain recombines TRBV5-1 with TRBJ2-3; 8 bases are a match to TRBD1. Looked up from germline, CDR1 is SGHRS and CDR2 is YFSETQ. This CDR3 is built from 15 residues. The ends lost 5 bases at V and 4 bases at J; junction bases unmatched: 9. CDR3 in amino acids: CASSYRTGSPDTQYF. The CDR3, as DNA: TGCGCCAGCAGTTATAGGACAGGGTCGCCAGATACGCAGTATTTT.

This clonotype occurred many times. The chain recombines TRBV4-2 with TRBJ2-2; either TRBD1 or TRBD2 may fit D (5 bases each). The CDR3 runs 16 residues. Looked up from germline, CDR1 is LGHNA and CDR2 is YNFKEQ. With 4 bases removed from V and 5 bases from J, the gap between germline ends came to 17 bases. The chain's CDR3 is CASSPDLLGGTGELFF. As DNA, the CDR3 is TGTGCCAGCAGCCCCGACCTTCTTGGGGGAACCGGGGAGCTGTTTTTT.